The TCR beta chain under discussion was sequenced for a study of cytomegalovirus exposure and HLA in healthy donors. Looking at the study overall: Previous work identified 120 million or so unique TCR beta sequences from around 200 million T cells.

V shed 0 bases, J shed 0 bases, and the junction held 3 bases outside the gene matches. The germline V gene encodes CDR1 SGDLS and CDR2 YYNGEE. The CDR3 is made up of 17 amino acids. Despite likely unrecorded immune exposures, the donors were nominally healthy at the time of sampling. Vbeta (60) and Jbeta (13) primers were used in the PCR. Sequencing used immunoSEQ multiplex PCR; TCRdb keeps in-frame clones, though not all of them. The sample holds some 190,000 clones, approximately 80% seen once. The chain links TRBV9 to TRBJ2-5; 12 bases are a match to TRBD2. This sequence was found in a girl aged 10 to 17 in good health and CMV-seropositive. Sequencing input: PBMCs. The CDR3 bases are TGTGCCAGCAGCGTAGCCGGGACTAGCGGGTACCAAGAGACCCAGTACTTC. Protein: CASSVAGTSGYQETQYF. Filled out from reference TRBV9 and TRBJ2-5, the complete variable domain reads DSGVTQTPKHLITATGQRVTLRCSPRSGDLSVYWYQQSLDQGLQFLIQYYNGEERAKGNILERFSAQQFPDLHSELNLSSLELGDSALYFCASSVAGTSGYQETQYFGPGTRLLVL.